This passage covers 18 T cell receptor beta chains from one sample sequenced in a study of blood T cell repertoires in COVID-19. The method was immunoSEQ multiplex PCR; TCRdb's version includes in-frame clones alone and lacks a portion of them. The repertoire consists of 260,000 or so clones, with 75% to 85% occurring once and the leading ten covering roughly 8%. Sequenced material: peripheral blood. The receptors come from a woman aged 80 or over with COVID-19, enrolled during active disease.

In this sample, this clone turned up a few times. This rearrangement joins TRBV28 to TRBJ2-3; 7 bases are a match to TRBD1. The CDR3 loop spans 16 amino acids. Trimming removed 7 bases from V and 0 bases from J; junction bases left unmatched: 10. The V gene's germline CDR1 is MDHEN and CDR2 SYDVKM. CDR3 nucleotide sequence: TGTGCCAGCAACTCCGGGTGGGGACAGAGCACAGATACGCAGTATTTT. It is translated as CASNSGWGQSTDTQYF.

A word on this clone: The junction departs from germline at one end; a sequencing error may be responsible. The rearrangement links TRBV7-7 to TRBJ2-1, with D possibly being TRBD1 (5 bases). Germline V gives CDR1 SSHAT, CDR2 FNYEAQ (reference sequence). The CDR3 has 16 amino acids. This CDR3 is CASSLSGASSYNEQFF. The CDR3 DNA sequence: TGTGCTAGCAGCTTATCTGGGGCGAGCTCCTACAATGAGCAGTTCTTC.

The rearrangement uses TRBV5-1 and TRBJ1-1; 7 positions match TRBD1. This CDR3 is built from 15 residues. With V trimmed by 3 bases and J by 0 bases, 5 bases remained unmatched. Germline-derived CDR1 and CDR2 are SGHRS and YFSETQ. This chain's CDR3 is CASSSQTGMNTEAFF. CDR3 nucleotides: TGCGCCAGCAGCTCCCAGACAGGGATGAACACTGAAGCTTTCTTT.

The V call is TRBV7-8, the J call TRBJ1-3; D not certain. Per germline, CDR1 SGHVS and CDR2 FQNEAQ. The CDR3 runs 17 residues. V gave up 5 bases and J gave up 1 base, with 18 bases separating them. CDR3 bases: TGTGCCAGCAGCCATAACCCGGGATGGAATTCTGGAAACACCATATATTTT. Translation gives CASSHNPGWNSGNTIYF.

The J gene is TRBJ2-3, the V gene TRBV7-9, with TRBD2 identical over 9 bases. V was pared by 6 bases and J by 1 base, with 5 bases of the junction left unmatched. Germline values: CDR1 SEHNR, CDR2 FQNEAQ (reference sequence). The CDR3 loop spans 15 amino acids. CDR3 protein: CASSFAGGRTDTQYF. CDR3 DNA sequence: TGTGCCAGCAGTTTCGCGGGGGGGCGCACAGATACGCAGTATTTT.

The J gene is TRBJ2-1, the V gene TRBV7-6, with TRBD2 matching 9 bases. J lost 6 bases, V lost 3 bases, and 6 bases had no gene match. CDR1 is SGHVS and CDR2 is FNYEAQ in the germline V gene. The CDR3 totals 15 residues. CDR3 in amino acids: CASSFSGRVFNEQFF. Here the CDR3 DNA reads TGTGCCAGCAGCTTTAGCGGGAGAGTTTTCAATGAGCAGTTCTTC.

The V call is TRBV5-1, the J call TRBJ1-3; no clear D gene. CDR3 size: 17 residues. Trimming left V 0 bases short and J 0 bases short, with 13 bases between. The germline CDR1 and CDR2 sequences are SGHRS and YFSETQ. Here the CDR3 reads CASSLDQRGISGNTIYF. The CDR3, as DNA: TGCGCCAGCAGCTTGGATCAGCGAGGAATCTCTGGAAACACCATATATTTT.

The chain combines TRBV18 with TRBJ1-5; unclear D gene. The CDR3 length is 13 residues. The ends were cut back, 2 bases at V and 4 bases at J, with 6 bases in the middle. Germline loops: CDR1 KGHSH, CDR2 LQKENI. CDR3 coding DNA: TGTGCCAGCTCACCAGAGCGAAATCAGCCCCAGCATTTT. Translation: CASSPERNQPQHF. Supplemented by reference TRBV18 and TRBJ1-5, the full variable domain reads NAGVMQNPRHLVRRRGQEARLRCSPMKGHSHVYWYRQLPEEGLKFMVYLQKENIIDESGMPKERFSAEFPKEGPSILRIQQVVRGDSAAYFCASSPERNQPQHFGDGTRLSIL.

This clone was counted at least ten times. The chain combines TRBV5-6 with TRBJ2-6, with D perhaps TRBD2 (7 bases). Trimming took off 5 bases at V and 0 bases at J, with 15 bases between the two ends. CDR3 size: 17 residues. Germline V gives CDR1 SGHDT, CDR2 YYEEEE. DNA for the CDR3: TGTGCCAGCAGTCATTCCGGGGGGCTCTCTGGGGCCAACGTCCTGACTTTC. Translated: CASSHSGGLSGANVLTF.

The chain is built from TRBV7-2 and TRBJ1-1; 11 nucleotides align to TRBD1. With 2 bases clipped from V and 1 base from J, the junction kept 6 bases outside the gene matches. The germline gives CDR1 SGHTA, CDR2 FQGNSA. The CDR3 loop spans 17 amino acids. The DNA for the CDR3 is TGTGCCAGCAGCTTAATTTGGACAGGGGGCCGGAACACTGAAGCTTTCTTT. It is translated as CASSLIWTGGRNTEAFF.

The table lists this clone with a count of one. V and J are TRBV2 and TRBJ1-2; D remains ambiguous. CDR1 and CDR2 from the germline V gene are SNHLY and FYNNEI. V lost 3 bases and J lost 2, with 7 bases in between. The CDR3 consists of 13 residues. In nucleotides, the CDR3 is TGTGCCAGCAGTGAGTTGTTAAACTATGGCTACACCTTC. It codes for CASSELLNYGYTF.

V gene TRBV7-8 combines with J gene TRBJ1-6; 8 bases map to TRBD1. With 2 bases clipped from V and 0 bases from J, the junction kept 3 bases outside the gene matches. The germline gives CDR1 SGHVS, CDR2 FQNEAQ. The CDR3 is made up of 17 amino acids. The CDR3 region has the DNA TGTGCCAGCAGCTTAAACAGGGGGAGCTCCTATAATTCACCCCTCCACTTT. Translated: CASSLNRGSSYNSPLHF.

The V call is TRBV3-1 (or the pseudogene TRBV3-2), the J call TRBJ2-1, with 11 positions matching TRBD2. The J segment lost 2 bases and the V segment lost 5 bases, leaving 11 bases of the junction unmatched. The germline gives CDR1 LGHDT, CDR2 YNNKEL (reference sequence). The CDR3 contains 18 residues. The CDR3 is CASSKQRTSGWAYNEQFF. DNA of the CDR3: TGTGCCAGCAGCAAACAAAGGACTAGCGGGTGGGCCTACAATGAGCAGTTCTTC.

V usage is TRBV3-1 (or the pseudogene TRBV3-2) and J usage is TRBJ2-3, with D uncertain. The germline V gene has CDR1 LGHDT and CDR2 YNNKEL (reference sequence). Trimming shortened V by 6 bases and J by 2 bases, and 15 bases separated the two germline ends. This CDR3 has 15 amino acids. CDR3 DNA sequence: TGTGCCAGCAGTCACGAACTTTTATACACAGATACGCAGTATTTT. Protein sequence: CASSHELLYTDTQYF.

The rearrangement joins TRBV6-5 to TRBJ1-6; D unclear. CDR3 length equals 15 residues. Between the trimmed V and J ends, which lost 6 bases and 8 bases, there was a span of 17 bases. Per germline, CDR1 MNHEY and CDR2 SVGAGI. The CDR3 loop is CASRPGGVKHSPLHF. Written as DNA, the CDR3 is TGTGCCAGCAGGCCAGGCGGGGTCAAGCATTCACCCCTCCACTTT.

The chain has TRBV5-1 and TRBJ2-2; 9 positions match TRBD1. The CDR3 runs 15 residues. Trimming removed 4 bases from V and 6 bases from J; junction bases left unmatched: 7. Germline V CDR1 and CDR2: SGHRS, YFSETQ. CDR3 nucleotides: TGCGCCAGCAGCCCTACAGGGGGCTTTGCCGGGGAGCTGTTTTTT. Amino acids: CASSPTGGFAGELFF. The full variable domain, its missing parts supplied by reference TRBV5-1 and TRBJ2-2, is KAGVTQTPRYLIKTRGQQVTLSCSPISGHRSVSWYQQTPGQGLQFLFEYFSETQRNKGNFPGRFSGRQFSNSRSEMNVSTLELGDSALYLCASSPTGGFAGELFFGEGSRLTVL.

Details on this clone: At one end the junction does not follow the germline gene, possibly because of a read error. This chain links TRBV6-1 with TRBJ1-2, with 11 bases matching TRBD1. The CDR3 extends over 10 amino acids. Germline V gene sequence: CDR1 MNHNS, CDR2 SASEGT. The CDR3 loop is CASSERDRGF. Here the CDR3 DNA reads TGTGCCAGCAGTGAGAGGGACAGGGGGTTC.

This clone is a singleton in its sample. V gene TRBV18 combines with J gene TRBJ1-3; D ambiguous. The V end was cut by 0 bases, the J end by 4 bases, with 10 bases between. Germline loops: CDR1 KGHSH, CDR2 LQKENI. The CDR3 has 15 residues. CDR3 sequence: CASSPPLAEGNTIYF. As DNA, the CDR3 is TGTGCCAGCTCACCACCGTTGGCAGAAGGAAACACCATATATTTT. Variable domain in full (rest from reference TRBV18 and TRBJ1-3): NAGVMQNPRHLVRRRGQEARLRCSPMKGHSHVYWYRQLPEEGLKFMVYLQKENIIDESGMPKERFSAEFPKEGPSILRIQQVVRGDSAAYFCASSPPLAEGNTIYFGEGSWLTVV.